This TCR beta chain stems from a study of T cell repertoires in cytomegalovirus infection. Study results and limitations: What dominated the ex vivo response were HLA-C-restricted CMV-specific TCR beta clonotypes.

In this sample, this clonotype turned up a few times. The antigen is undetermined. Trimming cost V 6 bases and J 1 base; bases outside gene matches: 4. The CDR3 contains 15 residues. Germline V gene sequence: CDR1 KGHSH, CDR2 LQKENI. TCRdb fed the reads into MiXCR, producing one record per CDR3 protein. This table holds approximately 170,000 distinct CDR3 sequences, about an eighth found once. The sequenced sample consisted of PBMCs. The clonotype was recovered from a human donor in good health (CMV status not recorded). Some clones in this sample may be carry-over from other donors' samples. The chain links TRBV18 to TRBJ2-7, with TRBD2 matching over 12 bases. The CDR3 coding sequence is TGTGCCAGCTCTCAGACTAGCGGGGGATCCTACGAGCAGTACTTC. This codes for CASSQTSGGSYEQYF.